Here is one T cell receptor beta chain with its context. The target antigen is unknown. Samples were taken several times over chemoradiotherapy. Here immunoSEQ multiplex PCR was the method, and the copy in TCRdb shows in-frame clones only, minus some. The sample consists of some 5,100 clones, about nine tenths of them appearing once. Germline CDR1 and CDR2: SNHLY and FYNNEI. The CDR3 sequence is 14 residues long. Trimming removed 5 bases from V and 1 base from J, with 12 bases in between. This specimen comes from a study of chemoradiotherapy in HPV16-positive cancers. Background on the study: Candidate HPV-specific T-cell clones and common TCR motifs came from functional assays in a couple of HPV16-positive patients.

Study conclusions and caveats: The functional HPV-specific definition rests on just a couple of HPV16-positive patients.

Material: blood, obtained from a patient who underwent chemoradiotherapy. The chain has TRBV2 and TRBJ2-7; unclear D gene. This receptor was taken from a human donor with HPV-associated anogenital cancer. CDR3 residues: CASSSSRDSYEQYF. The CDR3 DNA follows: TGTGCCAGCAGTTCTTCTAGGGATTCCTACGAGCAGTACTTC.